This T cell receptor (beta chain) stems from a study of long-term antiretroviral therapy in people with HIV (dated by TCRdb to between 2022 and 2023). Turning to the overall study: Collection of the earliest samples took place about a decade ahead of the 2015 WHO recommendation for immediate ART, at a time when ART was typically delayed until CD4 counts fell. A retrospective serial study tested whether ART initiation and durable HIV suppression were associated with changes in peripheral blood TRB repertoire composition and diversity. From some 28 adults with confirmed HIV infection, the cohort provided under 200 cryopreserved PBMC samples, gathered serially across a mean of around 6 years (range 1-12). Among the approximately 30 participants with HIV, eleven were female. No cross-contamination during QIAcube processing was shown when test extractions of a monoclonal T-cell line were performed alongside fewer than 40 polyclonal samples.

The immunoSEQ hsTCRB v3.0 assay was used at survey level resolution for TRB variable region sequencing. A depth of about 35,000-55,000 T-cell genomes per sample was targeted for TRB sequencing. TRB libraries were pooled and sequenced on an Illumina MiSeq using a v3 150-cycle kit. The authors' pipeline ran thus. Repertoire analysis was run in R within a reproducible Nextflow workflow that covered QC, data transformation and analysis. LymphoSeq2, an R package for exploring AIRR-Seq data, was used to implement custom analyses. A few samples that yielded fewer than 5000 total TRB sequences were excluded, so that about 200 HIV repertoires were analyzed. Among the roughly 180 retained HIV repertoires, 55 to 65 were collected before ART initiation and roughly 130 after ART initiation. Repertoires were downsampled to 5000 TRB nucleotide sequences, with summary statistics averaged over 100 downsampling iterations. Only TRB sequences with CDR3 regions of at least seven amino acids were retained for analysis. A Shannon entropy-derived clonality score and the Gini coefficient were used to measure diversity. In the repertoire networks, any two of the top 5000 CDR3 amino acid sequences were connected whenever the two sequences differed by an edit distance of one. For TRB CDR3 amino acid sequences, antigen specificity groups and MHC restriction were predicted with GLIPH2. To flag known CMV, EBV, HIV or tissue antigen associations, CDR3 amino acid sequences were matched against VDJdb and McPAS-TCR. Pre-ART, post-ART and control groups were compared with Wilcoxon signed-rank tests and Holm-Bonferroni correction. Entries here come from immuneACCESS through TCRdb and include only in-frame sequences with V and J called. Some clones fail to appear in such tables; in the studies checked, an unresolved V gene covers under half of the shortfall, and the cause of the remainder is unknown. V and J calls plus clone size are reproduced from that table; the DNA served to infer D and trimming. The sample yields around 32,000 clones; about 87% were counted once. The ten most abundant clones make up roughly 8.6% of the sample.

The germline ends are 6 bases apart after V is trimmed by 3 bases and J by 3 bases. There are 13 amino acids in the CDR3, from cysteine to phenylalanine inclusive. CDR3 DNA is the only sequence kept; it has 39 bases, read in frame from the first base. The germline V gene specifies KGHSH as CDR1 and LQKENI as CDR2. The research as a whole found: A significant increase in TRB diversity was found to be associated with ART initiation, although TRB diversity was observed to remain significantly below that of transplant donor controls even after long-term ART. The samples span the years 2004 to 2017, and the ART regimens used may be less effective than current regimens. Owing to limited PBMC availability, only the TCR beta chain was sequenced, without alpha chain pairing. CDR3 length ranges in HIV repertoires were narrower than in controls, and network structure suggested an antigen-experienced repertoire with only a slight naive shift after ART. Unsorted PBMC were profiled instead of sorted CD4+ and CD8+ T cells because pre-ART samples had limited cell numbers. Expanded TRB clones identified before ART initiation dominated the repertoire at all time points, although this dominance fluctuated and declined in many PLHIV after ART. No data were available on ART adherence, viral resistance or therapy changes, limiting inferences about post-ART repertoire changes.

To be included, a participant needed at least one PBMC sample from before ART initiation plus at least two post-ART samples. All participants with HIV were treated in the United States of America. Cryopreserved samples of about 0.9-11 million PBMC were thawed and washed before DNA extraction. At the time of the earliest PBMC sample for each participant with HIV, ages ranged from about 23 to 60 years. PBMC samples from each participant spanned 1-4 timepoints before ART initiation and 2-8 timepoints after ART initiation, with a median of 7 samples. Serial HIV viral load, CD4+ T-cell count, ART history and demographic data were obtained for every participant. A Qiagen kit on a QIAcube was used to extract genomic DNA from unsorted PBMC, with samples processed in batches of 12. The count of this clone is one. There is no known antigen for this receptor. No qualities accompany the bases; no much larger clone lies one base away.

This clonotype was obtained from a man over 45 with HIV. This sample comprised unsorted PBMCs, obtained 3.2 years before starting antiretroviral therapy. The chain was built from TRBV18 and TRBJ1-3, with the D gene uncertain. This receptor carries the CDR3 CASSPTRGNTIYF. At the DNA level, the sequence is TGTGCCAGCTCACCCACCCGTGGAAACACCATATATTTT. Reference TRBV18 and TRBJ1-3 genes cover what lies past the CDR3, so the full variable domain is NAGVMQNPRHLVRRRGQEARLRCSPMKGHSHVYWYRQLPEEGLKFMVYLQKENIIDESGMPKERFSAEFPKEGPSILRIQQVVRGDSAAYFCASSPTRGNTIYFGEGSWLTVV.